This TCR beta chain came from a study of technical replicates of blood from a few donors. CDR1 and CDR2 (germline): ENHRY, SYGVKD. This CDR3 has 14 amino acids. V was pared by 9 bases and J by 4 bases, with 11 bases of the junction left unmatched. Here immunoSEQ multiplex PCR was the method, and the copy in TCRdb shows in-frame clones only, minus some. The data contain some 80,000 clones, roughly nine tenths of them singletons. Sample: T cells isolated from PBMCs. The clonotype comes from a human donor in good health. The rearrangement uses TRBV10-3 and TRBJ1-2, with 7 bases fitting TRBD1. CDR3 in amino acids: CAIPGGGTAYGYTF. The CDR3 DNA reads TGTGCCATTCCGGGCGGCGGGACAGCCTATGGCTACACCTTC.